This TCR beta chain was sequenced in a study of blood T cell repertoires in COVID-19. Study-wide context: The study drew acute and convalescent COVID-19 samples from the United States, Italy and Spain. PBMCs, B-cell-depleted T cells, or T cells were the source of the cDNA or gDNA that made up the material.

Original data processing: Amplification of reference gene primers was used by the study to estimate nucleated cell counts. Profiling relied on immunoSEQ multiplex PCR, and the TCRdb table lists in-frame clones only, not all of them. The V and J calls and clone size come from that table; D and trimming were worked out from the DNA. The sample contains 200,000 to 250,000 clones, 80% to 90% of which appear only once. Ages ranged from about 18 to 89 years, with residence in some 25 US areas. Trimming stripped 2 bases from V and 1 base from J, with 17 bases between. CDR1 is MNHNS, CDR2 SASEGT, per germline. This CDR3 region has 17 residues.

This TCR derives from a young woman in a cohort exposed to, infected with or recovered from COVID-19 (not recorded which). Specimen: PBMCs or T cells enriched from blood (not recorded which). The chain couples TRBV6-1 to TRBJ1-2, with D hard to call. This CDR3 is CASSEPPKRAFNYGYTF. The CDR3 bases are TGTGCCAGCAGTGAACCCCCTAAGCGAGCTTTTAACTATGGCTACACCTTC.